Following are 7 T cell receptor beta chains from one sample sequenced in a study of chemoradiotherapy in HPV16-positive cancers. Assay used: immunoSEQ multiplex PCR; TCRdb lists only in-frame clones, some missing. Of roughly 21,000 clones in the sample, 70% to 90% were seen once. The source was blood, collected from a patient who underwent chemoradiotherapy. The receptors derive from a human donor with HPV-associated anogenital cancer.

The rearrangement links TRBV2 to TRBJ2-2, with D maybe TRBD1 (6 bases). CDR3 length equals 16 residues. V was clipped by 0 bases and J by 5 bases, with 13 bases between them. CDR1 and CDR2 (germline): SNHLY, FYNNEI. The DNA for the CDR3 is TGTGCCAGCAGTGAAGCCCTCCCCAGGGGTACCGGGGAGCTGTTTTTT. This translates into CASSEALPRGTGELFF.

The V and J genes are TRBV27 and TRBJ2-5; D possibly uses TRBD1 or TRBD2 (5 bases each). V dropped 7 bases and J dropped 4 bases, with 13 bases sitting between them. The CDR3 consists of 13 residues. Germline CDR1 MNHEY, CDR2 SMNVEV (reference sequence). The CDR3 DNA is TGTGCCAGCACCTCCGAGGGGATAGAGACCCAGTACTTC. Translating it yields CASTSEGIETQYF.

V gene TRBV6-5 combines with J gene TRBJ2-7; 7 bases agree with TRBD1. Trimming at V came to 6 bases and at J to 2 bases, leaving 7 bases not matched to a gene. Germline loops: CDR1 MNHEY, CDR2 SVGAGI. This CDR3 region has 14 residues. The CDR3 DNA is TGTGCCAGCAGCTTATCGACAGGGACCTACGAGCAGTACTTC. Translation gives CASSLSTGTYEQYF.

The chain recombines TRBV18 with TRBJ1-1, with a tentative D call TRBD1 (6 bases). Germline CDR1 reads KGHSH; CDR2 reads LQKENI. The CDR3 sequence is 13 residues long. Trimming took off 8 bases at V and 2 bases at J, with 12 bases between the two ends. CDR3 sequence reads: CASKQGGNTEAFF. The CDR3 DNA reads TGTGCCAGCAAACAGGGAGGCAACACTGAAGCTTTCTTT.

V is TRBV7-3 and J is TRBJ2-1; 7 bases align to TRBD2. This CDR3 comprises 16 residues. The trim removed 6 bases at V and 7 bases at J, leaving 15 bases unmatched. Per the germline V gene, CDR1 is SGHTA and CDR2 is FQGTGA. In DNA form, the CDR3 reads TGTGCCAGCAGTCCACAGTCTAGCGGTCGTATAAATGAGCAGTTCTTC. Translating it yields CASSPQSSGRINEQFF.

The chain joins TRBV14 to TRBJ2-5; 7 bases are shared with TRBD1. Germline V gene lookup returns CDR1 SGHDN and CDR2 FVKESK. The CDR3 length is 15 residues. Trimming cost V 0 bases and J 7 bases; bases outside gene matches: 8. CDR3 sequence: CASSQDPQGLGTQYF. The CDR3 DNA follows: TGTGCCAGCAGCCAAGATCCACAGGGGCTGGGGACCCAGTACTTC.

The J gene is TRBJ1-1, the V gene TRBV15; 8 positions agree with TRBD1. The length of the CDR3 is 15 residues. The V segment lost 2 bases and the J segment 2 bases; nucleotides outside the gene matches: 4. CDR1 is LNHNV, CDR2 YYDKDF, per germline (reference sequence). CDR3 coding DNA: TGTGCCACCAGCAGATCCGACAGGGGAAACACTGAAGCTTTCTTT. Translating it yields CATSRSDRGNTEAFF.